These 24 T cell receptor beta chains were all obtained from the same sample, sequenced in a study of spatial heterogeneity in lung cancer. Each CDR3 protein is one row after TCRdb ran MiXCR on the 5' RACE reads. The sample includes some 40,000 distinct CDR3 sequences, roughly 5% of them seen just once. The sample's time point: sample taken at primary tumor resection. The input material, whole RNA from tumor, nontumor lung or frozen PBMC, was sequenced unsorted. Material: PBMCs, obtained at surgery. These TCRs come from a female donor with early-stage non-small cell lung cancer.

This clonotype was observed many times. V is TRBV2 and J is TRBJ1-2; D is ambiguous. Trimming left V 1 base short and J 7 bases short, with 7 bases between. The CDR3 consists of 12 residues. The germline gives CDR1 SNHLY, CDR2 FYNNEI. CDR3 in amino acids: CASSEGAGGYTF. The CDR3 nucleotides are TGTGCCAGCAGTGAAGGGGCCGGTGGCTACACCTTC.

The chain couples TRBV24-1 to TRBJ2-3; 13 nucleotides align to TRBD2. Germline V gene sequence: CDR1 KGHDR, CDR2 SFDVKD. The CDR3 consists of 18 residues. V shed 1 base and J 2 bases; nucleotides not matched to a gene: 5. The DNA of the CDR3 is TGTGCCACCAGTGATTTCGGACTAGCGGGGGACCTCACAGATACGCAGTATTTT. Amino acid sequence: CATSDFGLAGDLTDTQYF.

The V and J genes are TRBV5-1 and TRBJ2-7; D remains ambiguous. The CDR3 contains 13 residues. V was pared by 4 bases and J by 3 bases, with 11 bases between. Germline V CDR1 and CDR2: SGHRS, YFSETQ. This chain's CDR3 is CASSRMGLYEQYF. The DNA of the CDR3 is TGCGCCAGCAGCCGAATGGGCCTCTACGAGCAGTACTTC.

Ten or more counts support this clonotype. The rearrangement links TRBV27 to TRBJ2-3, with 9 bases matching TRBD1. After removal of 2 bases from V and 6 bases from J, the junction contained 6 bases not matched to a gene. This CDR3 has 15 amino acids. The germline V gene encodes CDR1 MNHEY and CDR2 SMNVEV (reference sequence). The CDR3: CASSLGGQGGDTQYF. As DNA, the CDR3 is TGTGCCAGCAGTTTAGGGGGACAGGGCGGGGATACGCAGTATTTT.

This clonotype was seen a few times. This CDR3 fails to terminate in the conserved phenylalanine or tryptophan, so it likely reflects a read error. The DNA is left out, because the CDR3 cannot be placed on it with certainty; the CDR3 is given as TCRdb lists it. The chain combines TRBV20-1 with TRBJ2-7; the D call TRBD1 from the table was never checked on the DNA. 12 amino acids form the CDR3, both terminal residues included. Germline CDR1 is DFQATT and CDR2 is SNEGSKA (reference sequence). The CDR3 sequence is CSARGGQEAPHL.

This chain connects TRBV29-1 to TRBJ1-3; possible D gene TRBD1, 5 bases. The CDR3 runs 15 residues. CDR1 SQVTM and CDR2 ANQGSEA come from the germline V gene. Trimming took off 6 bases at V and 2 bases at J, with 17 bases between the two ends. DNA of the CDR3: TGCAGCGTAAGAGACCAGGGAGGCACTGGAAACACCATATATTTT. Protein sequence: CSVRDQGGTGNTIYF.

In this sample, this clonotype turned up many times. V and J are TRBV7-9 and TRBJ2-3; 8 bases fit TRBD2. The CDR3 totals 11 residues. From germline, CDR1 is SEHNR and CDR2 FQNEAQ (reference sequence). The CDR3 bases are TGTGGCGGGGGGCTCACAGATACGCAGTATTTT. Encoded protein: CGGGLTDTQYF.

This clonotype was seen many times. The genes are TRBV24-1 and TRBJ1-1; tentatively, D is TRBD1 (5 bases). Germline lookup yields CDR1 KGHDR and CDR2 SFDVKD. The CDR3 is made up of 14 amino acids. The germline V and J ends were trimmed by 9 bases and 2 bases, with 15 bases remaining between them. CDR3: CATAPTEINTEAFF. Written as DNA, the CDR3 is TGTGCCACCGCCCCGACAGAGATCAACACTGAAGCTTTCTTT.

This clonotype has at least ten counts. The chain recombines TRBV5-1 with TRBJ1-5, with 8 bases matching TRBD1. Germline CDR1 SGHRS, CDR2 YFSETQ. Trimming at V came to 4 bases and at J to 4 bases, leaving 4 bases not matched to a gene. The CDR3 has 14 amino acids. The CDR3 nucleotides read TGCGCCAGCAGCCTGGACAGGGCTAATCAGCCCCAGCATTTT. It is translated as CASSLDRANQPQHF.

There are many counts of this clonotype. The chain uses TRBV11-2 and TRBJ2-1; 7 positions agree with TRBD2. The junction had 17 bases not matched to a gene; V was cut back by 0 bases and J by 0 bases. The CDR3 sequence is 21 residues long. Per the germline V gene, CDR1 is SGHAT and CDR2 is FQNNGV. CDR3 nucleotide sequence: TGTGCCAGCAGCTTAGATATCCGGGGGTTACTAGCGCCCAGCTCCTACAATGAGCAGTTCTTC. The encoded protein is CASSLDIRGLLAPSSYNEQFF.

This clonotype was seen repeatedly, ten times or more. The chain carries TRBV4-1 and TRBJ2-1; TRBD1 aligns across 8 bases. Germline V lookup: CDR1 MGHRA, CDR2 YSYEKL. This CDR3 comprises 14 residues. V lost 6 bases to trimming and J lost 4 bases; unmatched junction nucleotides: 5. CDR3 DNA sequence: TGCGCCAGCAGGGCAGGGGGCGGGTACAATGAGCAGTTCTTC. Its protein is CASRAGGGYNEQFF.

There are a few counts of this clonotype. This rearrangement joins TRBV29-1 to TRBJ2-5, with 10 bases aligning to TRBD2. Trimming cost V 7 bases and J 4 bases; bases outside gene matches: 6. Germline assignment: CDR1 SQVTM and CDR2 ANQGSEA. The CDR3 contains 13 residues. The CDR3 coding sequence is TGCAGCGCCCAGCGGGGGGGAACAGAGACCCAGTACTTC. This codes for CSAQRGGTETQYF.

In this sample, this clonotype is medium-sized (0.01 to 0.1%). The chain employs TRBV7-9 and TRBJ2-1, with D possibly matching TRBD1 (5 bases). Germline V gene data show CDR1 as SEHNR and CDR2 as FQNEAQ (reference sequence). Trimming pared 5 bases from V and 0 bases from J, leaving 23 bases between. This CDR3 contains 19 residues. The CDR3 coding sequence is TGTGCCAGCAGCCCTAAGGCGGCAGGGAAGGTCGGCTCCTACAATGAGCAGTTCTTC. Its translation is CASSPKAAGKVGSYNEQFF. Using reference TRBV7-9 and TRBJ2-1 for the parts outside the CDR3, the full variable domain is DTGVSQNPRHKITKRGQNVTFRCDPISEHNRLYWYRQTLGQGPEFLTYFQNEAQLEKSRLLSDRFSAERPKGSFSTLEIQRTEQGDSAMYLCASSPKAAGKVGSYNEQFFGPGTRLTVL.

This clonotype was seen ten or more times. This rearrangement joins TRBV20-1 to TRBJ2-5; either TRBD1 or TRBD2 may fit D (7 bases each). V lost 8 bases and J 5 bases, leaving 15 bases between the germline ends. The CDR3 has 12 amino acids. Germline loops: CDR1 DFQATT, CDR2 SNEGSKA (reference sequence). This CDR3 reads CSCQGGRETQYF. DNA for the CDR3: TGCAGTTGCCAGGGGGGGCGGGAGACCCAGTACTTC.

The sample holds many counts of this clonotype. The CDR3 nucleotides read TGCAGTGCACCGGGACTGGGTAGTCGGGATAGTCAGCCCCAGCATTTT. It specifies CSAPGLGSRDSQPQHF. This chain joins TRBV20-1 and TRBJ1-5, with D possibly matching TRBD1 (5 bases). CDR3 size: 16 residues. CDR1 and CDR2 from the germline V gene are DFQATT and SNEGSKA (reference sequence). V was cut by 6 bases and J by 6 bases, with 24 bases left in between.

There are a few counts of this clonotype. The genes are TRBV5-4 and TRBJ2-3; D perhaps matches TRBD2 (5 bases). Trimming pared 5 bases from V and 2 bases from J, leaving 9 bases between. The CDR3 sequence is 13 residues long. Germline CDR1 reads SGHNT; CDR2 reads YYREEE (reference sequence). The CDR3 DNA is TGTGCCAGCAGGGGAGCGACCACAGATACGCAGTATTTT. This translates into CASRGATTDTQYF.

V usage is TRBV20-1 and J usage is TRBJ2-7, with 7 bases aligning to TRBD1. In germline, CDR1 is DFQATT, CDR2 SNEGSKA (reference sequence). The CDR3 length is 14 residues. Trimming cost V 1 base and J 0 bases; bases outside gene matches: 3. The CDR3: CSARGTGRSYEQYF. In DNA form, the CDR3 reads TGCAGTGCTAGAGGGACAGGCCGCTCCTACGAGCAGTACTTC.

The chain links TRBV5-1 to TRBJ1-2, with D perhaps matching TRBD1 (5 bases). This CDR3 is 13 amino acids long. Per germline, CDR1 SGHRS and CDR2 YFSETQ. V was trimmed by 3 bases and J by 3 bases, leaving 9 bases between them. The CDR3 reads CASSYDSDYGYTF. The CDR3 region has the DNA TGCGCCAGCAGCTACGACAGCGACTATGGCTACACCTTC.

At least ten counts were recorded for this clonotype. This chain joins TRBV12-5 and TRBJ1-6; unclear D gene. This CDR3 is built from 12 residues. From germline, CDR1 is LGHNT and CDR2 FRNRAP. V lost 0 bases and J 10 bases, leaving 4 bases between the germline ends. Here the CDR3 DNA reads TGTGCTAGTGGTTTGGTCCGGTCACCCCTCCACTTT. The encoded protein is CASGLVRSPLHF.

Regarding this clonotype: Relative to the germline gene, one junction end is altered; a read error may explain this. This chain uses TRBV12-3 or TRBV12-4 with TRBJ2-1, with D unclear. The CDR3 has 13 amino acids. CDR3 sequence: CVSSTTPVNEQFF. The CDR3 nucleotides are TGTGTCAGCAGTACGACACCGGTGAATGAGCAGTTCTTC.

This clonotype has a count of ten or more. The gene calls are TRBV6-2 or TRBV6-3 and TRBJ2-4, with D possibly TRBD1 on 6 matching bases. V was shortened by 2 bases and J by 8 bases, with 7 bases between the two germline ends. The V gene's germline CDR1 is MNHEY and CDR2 SVGEGT. The CDR3 has 12 amino acids. The CDR3 sequence: CASSYGTYIQYF. The CDR3, as DNA: TGTGCCAGCAGTTACGGGACATACATTCAGTACTTC.

This clonotype has more than one count but fewer than ten. The chain couples TRBV5-8 to TRBJ1-1; the D gene is possibly TRBD1 (5 bases). Germline lookup yields CDR1 SGHTS and CDR2 YDEGEE. Trimming left V 4 bases short and J 2 bases short, with 12 bases between. The CDR3 covers 14 residues. The CDR3 DNA is TGTGCCAGCAGCCTTTACGGGGGAAACACTGAAGCTTTCTTT. This translates into CASSLYGGNTEAFF. The full variable domain, its missing parts supplied by reference TRBV5-8 and TRBJ1-1, is EAGVTQSPTHLIKTRGQQATLRCSPISGHTSVYWYQQALGLGLQFLLWYDEGEERNRGNFPPRFSGRQFPNYSSELNVNALELEDSALYLCASSLYGGNTEAFFGQGTRLTVV.

This clonotype was seen at least ten times. The DNA of the CDR3 is TGTGCCAGCAGTTATGCGCCCGGGACAGGGGGCAAAACCCTCCACTTT. Its translation: CASSYAPGTGGKTLHF. This sequence joins TRBV6-5 and TRBJ1-6; 12 bases are a match to TRBD1. Trimming removed 3 bases from V and 14 bases from J; junction bases left unmatched: 11. Germline CDR1 MNHEY, CDR2 SVGAGI. The CDR3 totals 16 residues.

This clonotype occurred many times. V usage is TRBV20-1 and J usage is TRBJ1-1; D is possibly TRBD1 (6 bases). V was trimmed by 0 bases and J by 0 bases, leaving 20 bases between them. Looked up from germline, CDR1 is DFQATT and CDR2 is SNEGSKA (reference sequence). This CDR3 is built from 18 residues. The DNA of the CDR3 is TGCAGTGCTAGAGACTCCACAGGGTCCGGGGGGATGAACACTGAAGCTTTCTTT. Translating it yields CSARDSTGSGGMNTEAFF.